The rows below give T cell receptor beta chains drawn from one sample of a study of post-analysis software for immune sequencing data. MiXCR, applied by TCRdb to the PCR reads, yields one record per CDR3 protein. The sample consists of roughly 540,000 distinct CDR3 sequences, around 36% of them appearing once. Sequencing was carried out using blood. These receptors all come from a girl aged 2-17 years with multiple sclerosis. The conserved cysteine and the conserved F or W are not part of the CDR3 here. The order of the fields is V gene, D gene, CDR3 protein. D genes are given only for firm matches.

v_gene: TRBV7-2; d_gene: TRBD2; CDR3aa: ASSPRLAGGSNEQY
v_gene: TRBV6-4; d_gene: .; CDR3aa: ASSDSRDTDTQY
v_gene: TRBV5-1; d_gene: TRBD2; CDR3aa: ASSGAGGEQY
v_gene: TRBV20-1; d_gene: .; CDR3aa: SASFGNYGYT
v_gene: TRBV9; d_gene: .; CDR3aa: ASSVARDGYGYT
v_gene: TRBV5-1; d_gene: TRBD1; CDR3aa: ASSLSPSTGLDTQY
v_gene: TRBV12-3/TRBV12-4; d_gene: .; CDR3aa: ASSSQGYSNQPQH
v_gene: TRBV12-3/TRBV12-4; d_gene: .; CDR3aa: ASSLLAGSTGELF
v_gene: TRBV5-1; d_gene: .; CDR3aa: ASSPIQGRGTEAF
v_gene: TRBV12-3/TRBV12-4; d_gene: .; CDR3aa: ASSVTGFSGNTIY
v_gene: TRBV9; d_gene: .; CDR3aa: ASSVGDLAYTDTQY
v_gene: TRBV20-1; d_gene: .; CDR3aa: SARQEKLF
v_gene: TRBV13; d_gene: .; CDR3aa: ASSLEKTQY
v_gene: TRBV20-1; d_gene: .; CDR3aa: SASPTTRGLANYGYT
v_gene: TRBV20-1; d_gene: .; CDR3aa: SARVSETQY
v_gene: TRBV6-6; d_gene: .; CDR3aa: ASIVAPTRSIQPQH
v_gene: TRBV18; d_gene: TRBD2; CDR3aa: ATGGALSYNEQF
v_gene: TRBV20-1; d_gene: .; CDR3aa: SARGYQETQY
v_gene: TRBV20-1; d_gene: .; CDR3aa: SATNYGYT
v_gene: TRBV3-1; d_gene: TRBD1; CDR3aa: ASSLDPGTGSYEQY
v_gene: TRBV6-1; d_gene: .; CDR3aa: ASSLAFNYGYT
v_gene: TRBV2; d_gene: .; CDR3aa: ASSVASDTQY
v_gene: TRBV20-1; d_gene: .; CDR3aa: SAGTSFLSYNSPLH
v_gene: TRBV20-1; d_gene: .; CDR3aa: SARDSSSTDTQY
v_gene: TRBV3-1; d_gene: .; CDR3aa: ASRPTANTEAF
v_gene: TRBV11-2; d_gene: TRBD2; CDR3aa: ASSLFAGGEETQY
v_gene: TRBV5-1; d_gene: TRBD1; CDR3aa: ASSLVPGTGKTQY
v_gene: TRBV7-2; d_gene: TRBD2; CDR3aa: ASSSSGGAPDTQY
v_gene: TRBV6-7; d_gene: .; CDR3aa: ASILRRYAEAF
v_gene: TRBV11-2; d_gene: TRBD1; CDR3aa: ASSFGQGMPEQF
v_gene: TRBV28; d_gene: .; CDR3aa: ASSLADQEEKLF
v_gene: TRBV4-1; d_gene: .; CDR3aa: ASSLSGNEQF
v_gene: TRBV10-3; d_gene: .; CDR3aa: AISTTEEGTFYEQY
v_gene: TRBV5-1; d_gene: .; CDR3aa: ASSLDERGPDTQY
v_gene: TRBV4-2; d_gene: .; CDR3aa: ASSQLPAGGGSTDTQY
v_gene: TRBV2; d_gene: .; CDR3aa: ASSEGDHTDTQY
v_gene: TRBV5-1; d_gene: .; CDR3aa: ASSFISSYEQY
v_gene: TRBV27; d_gene: TRBD1; CDR3aa: ASSISWTGGPIFYGYT
v_gene: TRBV6-5; d_gene: TRBD1; CDR3aa: ASLRDSSTDTQY
v_gene: TRBV20-1; d_gene: TRBD1; CDR3aa: SAGPGQGAQPQH
v_gene: TRBV6-1; d_gene: TRBD1; CDR3aa: ASRDRATPYEQY
v_gene: TRBV5-8; d_gene: .; CDR3aa: ASSLIQNSYGYT
v_gene: TRBV7-2; d_gene: .; CDR3aa: ASSRSYGEQF
v_gene: TRBV5-4; d_gene: .; CDR3aa: ASRRGGTQSTDTQY
v_gene: TRBV11-2; d_gene: TRBD1; CDR3aa: ASSAGGNGPGSYNSPLH
v_gene: TRBV15; d_gene: .; CDR3aa: ATSREGGDAEAF